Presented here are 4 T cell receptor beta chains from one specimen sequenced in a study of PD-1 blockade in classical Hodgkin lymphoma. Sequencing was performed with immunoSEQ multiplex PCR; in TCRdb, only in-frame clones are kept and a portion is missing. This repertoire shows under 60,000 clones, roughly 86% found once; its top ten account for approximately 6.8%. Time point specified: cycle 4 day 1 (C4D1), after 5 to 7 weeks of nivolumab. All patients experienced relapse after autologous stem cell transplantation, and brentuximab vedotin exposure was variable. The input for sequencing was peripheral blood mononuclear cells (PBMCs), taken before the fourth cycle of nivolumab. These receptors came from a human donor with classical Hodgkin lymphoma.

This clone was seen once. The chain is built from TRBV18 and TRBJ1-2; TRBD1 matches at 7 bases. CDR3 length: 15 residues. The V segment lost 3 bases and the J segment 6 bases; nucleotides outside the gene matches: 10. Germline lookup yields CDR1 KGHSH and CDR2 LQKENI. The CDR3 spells CASSPRQGMANGYTF. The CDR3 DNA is TGTGCCAGCTCACCCCGACAGGGAATGGCGAATGGCTACACCTTC.

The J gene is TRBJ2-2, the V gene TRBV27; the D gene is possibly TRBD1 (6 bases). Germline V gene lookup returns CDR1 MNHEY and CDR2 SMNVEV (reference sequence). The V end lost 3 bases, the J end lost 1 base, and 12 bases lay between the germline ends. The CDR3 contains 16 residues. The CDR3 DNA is TGTGCCAGCAGTTTCCTCTCGGACAGGAACACCGGGGAGCTGTTTTTT. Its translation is CASSFLSDRNTGELFF.

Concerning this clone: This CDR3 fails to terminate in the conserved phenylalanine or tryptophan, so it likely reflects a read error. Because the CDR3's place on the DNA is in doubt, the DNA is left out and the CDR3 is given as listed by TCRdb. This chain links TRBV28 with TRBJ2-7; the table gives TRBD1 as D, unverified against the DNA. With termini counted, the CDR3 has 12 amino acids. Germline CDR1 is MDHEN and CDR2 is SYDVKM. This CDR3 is CASSSTAQKPSL.

This CDR3 is CASRALQLGAYEQYF. In nucleotides, the CDR3 is TGTGCCAGCAGGGCCCTTCAGCTAGGAGCCTACGAGCAGTACTTC. The chain couples TRBV27 to TRBJ2-7; D is undetermined. This CDR3 has 15 residues. V dropped 6 bases and J dropped 2 bases, with 17 bases sitting between them. Per germline, CDR1 MNHEY and CDR2 SMNVEV (reference sequence).